This T cell receptor beta chain came from a study of T cell responses to AZD1222 COVID-19 vaccine. Study-wide results and limits: Donor demographics were predominantly white British with a female majority; clonal diversity may be underestimated. Two doses of AZD1222 preceded a rise in Spike-specific TCR breadth and depth. Nearly half of spike-specific TCRs reportedly target unmutated variant regions.

Here immunoSEQ multiplex PCR was the method, and the copy in TCRdb shows in-frame clones only, minus some. This sample has 130,000 to 150,000 clones, with around 91% found just once. On this clone: Its antigen is not known.

Germline CDR1 and CDR2: SQVTM and ANQGSEA. Trimming pared 2 bases from V and 3 bases from J, leaving 7 bases between. The CDR3 has 12 residues. Sequenced here: peripheral blood, sampled on day 0 of AZD1222 vaccination. The V and J genes are TRBV29-1 and TRBJ1-1; D unclear. This receptor was taken from an adult in good health. CDR3 in amino acids: CSVEMGYTEAFF. DNA for the CDR3: TGCAGCGTTGAAATGGGATACACTGAAGCTTTCTTT. Full variable domain (remainder filled in from reference TRBV29-1 and TRBJ1-1): SAVISQKPSRDICQRGTSLTIQCQVDSQVTMMFWYRQQPGQSLTLIATANQGSEATYESGFVIDKFPISRPNLTFSTLTVSNMSPEDSSIYLCSVEMGYTEAFFGQGTRLTVV.